This T cell receptor (beta chain) originates from a study of post-analysis software for immune sequencing data. Study-level information: Several disease courses (relapsing-remitting, secondary progressive and progressive-relapsing) of multiple sclerosis were included. General study results and limits: TRBV5-6, TRBV5-1 and TRBV20-1 were among a handful of TRBV segments more frequent in patients than controls.

Unique molecular identifiers were carried by the TCR beta cDNA libraries. The authors obtained 540,000 or so cDNA molecules from around 0.96 to 9.9 million T cells. TCRdb used MiXCR to reprocess the PCR reads, holding one entry per CDR3 protein. This sample carries about 540,000 distinct CDR3 sequences, 30% to 40% of them seen once, and the ten largest clones take about 5.6%. CDR3 length equals 15 residues. Trimming stripped 5 bases from V and 4 bases from J, with 14 bases between. CDR1 SGHTA and CDR2 FQGNSA come from the germline V gene. Comments on this clonotype: Its antigen is undetermined.

The receptor's source is a girl younger than 18 with multiple sclerosis. The gene calls are TRBV7-2 and TRBJ2-2, with D possibly being TRBD1 or TRBD2 (5 bases each). Input material: blood. CDR3 protein: CASSLRELSTGELFF. The CDR3 bases are TGTGCCAGCAGCCTCAGGGAGTTGAGCACCGGGGAGCTGTTTTTT.